These T cell receptor beta chains were read from a single sample in a study of blood T cell repertoires in COVID-19. Generated by immunoSEQ multiplex PCR, the TCRdb table keeps only in-frame clones and is missing some. The repertoire consists of around 310,000 clones, with around 87% occurring once and the leading ten covering approximately 4%. Sequencing was carried out using peripheral blood. These receptors were taken from a woman aged 45-59 years with active or convalescent COVID-19. Both conserved end residues are part of each CDR3.

J | V | CDR3
TRBJ1-1 | TRBV6-5 | CASGRTLQGTEAFF
TRBJ2-1 | TRBV6-2/TRBV6-3 | CASSPGTISYNEQFF
TRBJ1-2 | TRBV4-1 | CASSQERGYGYTF
TRBJ2-1 | TRBV7-3 | CASSSGTGWDEQFF
TRBJ2-2 | TRBV13 | CASSSLGQGTNTGELFF
TRBJ2-7 | TRBV6-2/TRBV6-3 | CASSSMTETYEQYF
TRBJ2-1 | TRBV19 | CASSIVAGVDRNEQFF
TRBJ2-1 | TRBV7-3 | CASSFFGGEQFF
TRBJ1-5 | TRBV27 | CASSLSGTPFNQPQHF
TRBJ1-4 | TRBV19 | CASYGGPPNEKLFF
TRBJ1-6 | TRBV28 | CASSLGQGYRSPLHF
TRBJ2-5 | TRBV29-1 | CSAPLAGGAQETQYF
TRBJ1-1 | TRBV9 | CASSRLEGANTEAFF
TRBJ1-6 | TRBV5-6 | CASRMGTGGGPLHF
TRBJ1-1 | TRBV28 | CASSSGQRQSEAFF
TRBJ1-6 | TRBV11-2 | CASSFGGRNSPLHF
TRBJ1-2 | TRBV18 | CASSLDSGTGSGGYTF
TRBJ2-5 | TRBV14 | CASSQRGQGAVETQYF
TRBJ2-5 | TRBV2 | CASSEALPPLYQETQYF
TRBJ1-2 | TRBV30 | CAWKLGRQASYGYTF
TRBJ2-2 | TRBV19 | CASSIEGTSGRSTTRAGELFF
TRBJ1-1 | TRBV7-9 | CASSLAEPGIALTYTEAFF
TRBJ2-1 | TRBV5-4 | CASSTPSGGYNEQFF
TRBJ1-1 | TRBV29-1 | CSGRQGGDTEAFF
TRBJ1-6 | TRBV7-2 | CASSLLGRDGSPLHF
TRBJ1-4 | TRBV9 | CASSVATGKDEKLFF
TRBJ2-7 | TRBV7-2 | CASSLATDTYEQYF
TRBJ2-1 | TRBV28 | CASRNTGGSYNEQFF
TRBJ1-2 | TRBV5-5 | CASSLGGGYTF
TRBJ2-7 | TRBV2 | CASSSSGFGEQYF
TRBJ2-7 | TRBV5-4 | CASSMRQGILYEQYF
TRBJ1-1 | TRBV19 | CASSEDKNTEAFF
TRBJ1-5 | TRBV29-1 | CSVGGGSNQPQHF
TRBJ2-3 | TRBV9 | CASSYGERGGADTQYF
TRBJ1-1 | TRBV28 | CASSLWPEAFF
TRBJ2-1 | TRBV7-2 | CASSLLRGVYNEQFF
TRBJ2-2 | TRBV5-4 | CASRINTGELFF
TRBJ1-2 | TRBV5-4 | CASSLARGNYGYTF
TRBJ1-1 | TRBV7-2 | CASSPSGADTEAFF
TRBJ1-4 | TRBV11-2 | CASSLSTPTGAVNEKLFF
TRBJ1-2 | TRBV28 | CATKQGTALVYGYTF
TRBJ1-1 | TRBV18 | CASSPLSGQGGNTEAFF
TRBJ1-3 | TRBV9 | CASSVGGTGNTIYF
TRBJ1-2 | TRBV7-9 | CASSSTGVFGYTF
TRBJ1-2 | TRBV9 | CASSVAPEPNYGYTF
TRBJ1-1 | TRBV4-3 | CASSKGQGLGTEAFF
TRBJ2-1 | TRBV5-4 | CASSLGFGSSYNEQFF
TRBJ2-1 | TRBV5-1 | CASSLQQVSNEQFF
TRBJ1-5 | TRBV15 | CATSRDLGQNQPQHF
TRBJ1-4 | TRBV3-1/TRBV3-2 | CASSQTGGNEKLFF